The rows below give T cell receptor beta chains drawn from one sample of a study of radiotherapy plus CTLA-4 blockade in lung cancer. Libraries were prepared by immunoSEQ multiplex PCR; TCRdb keeps only in-frame clonotypes and omits some of them. The sample shows some 100,000 clones, over 80% of them seen only once. Sequences were derived from peripheral blood, sampled from a patient treated with radiotherapy plus ipilimumab. The source is a human donor with non-small cell lung cancer that progressed on radiotherapy plus ipilimumab. Each CDR3 is given with its conserved first and last residue. D genes are given only for firm matches. Clone size, where shown, is once, few, many, or a class for clones that have expanded.

j_call	clone_size	d_call	v_call	cdr3_nt	cdr3_aa
TRBJ2-6	-	-	TRBV5-5	TGTGCCAGCAGCTTCCGGGGGGCTGGTGGGGCCAACGTCCTGACTTTC	CASSFRGAGGANVLTF
TRBJ2-7	-	-	TRBV30	TGTGCCTGGATGGGGAACTCCTACGAGCAGTACTTC	CAWMGNSYEQYF
TRBJ1-1	few	-	TRBV5-4	TGTGCCAGCAGCTTGGAACTGGGCACTGAAGCTTTCTTT	CASSLELGTEAFF
TRBJ2-6	-	-	TRBV4-3	TGCGCCAGCAGCCAAGAGGTCCCGGCTGGGGCCAACGTCCTGACTTTC	CASSQEVPAGANVLTF
TRBJ1-2	-	-	TRBV7-2	TGTGCCAGCAGCCCCTCCCTAACTAACTATGGCTACACCTTC	CASSPSLTNYGYTF
TRBJ2-1	-	TRBD2	TRBV19	TGTGCCAGTAGTTCAAGGGCGGGAGCCTCCTACAATGAGCAGTTCTTC	CASSSRAGASYNEQFF
TRBJ1-2	-	TRBD1	TRBV19	TGTGCCAGTAGTATGGAGACAGGGCGCTATGGCTACACCTTC	CASSMETGRYGYTF
TRBJ1-3	-	-	TRBV28	TGTGCCAGCTCGGACCCCAGGGGATCCTCTGGAAACACCATATATTTT	CASSDPRGSSGNTIYF
TRBJ2-1	-	-	TRBV28	TGTGCCAGCAGTTTCATCGCTGAGCAGTTCTTC	CASSFIAEQFF
TRBJ1-1	-	TRBD1	TRBV20-1	TGCAGTGCGCAGGGGGGCGCATCGGCTTTCTTT	CSAQGGASAFF
TRBJ2-7	once	-	TRBV6-1	TGTGCCAGCAGTGGGAGGGGCTCCTACGAGCAGTACTTC	CASSGRGSYEQYF
TRBJ2-2	-	-	TRBV29-1	TGCAGCGTTGGAGGCTTTACGAACACCGGGGAGCTGTTTTTT	CSVGGFTNTGELFF
TRBJ2-1	-	-	TRBV1	TGCACCAGCAGCCCGAACAATGAGCAGTTCTTC	CTSSPNNEQFF
TRBJ2-1	-	TRBD2	TRBV5-4	TGTGCCAGCAGCTTGGGACTAGCGGACTACAATGAGCAGTTCTTC	CASSLGLADYNEQFF
TRBJ1-2	-	TRBD1	TRBV9	TGTGCCAGCAGCGTAGTGGGTACAGGGGTCTATGGCTACACCTTC	CASSVVGTGVYGYTF
TRBJ2-7	-	TRBD1	TRBV7-9	TGTGCCAGCAGCTTAGGGGACAGACCCTACGAGCAGTACTTC	CASSLGDRPYEQYF